This TCR beta chain was observed in a study of blood T cell repertoires in COVID-19. TCRdb's table, derived via immunoSEQ multiplex PCR, lists solely in-frame clones and lacks some. The repertoire holds under 450,000 clones, with approximately 89% as singletons. In its sample, this clone was seen many times. The CDR3 length is 14 residues. Trimming at V came to 4 bases and at J to 4 bases, leaving 5 bases not matched to a gene. CDR1 is LNHDA and CDR2 is SQIVND in the germline V gene (reference sequence). The TCR was taken from a man aged 30 to 45 who had recovered from COVID-19. The rearrangement uses TRBV19 and TRBJ1-2; 8 bases align to TRBD1. Sequencing was carried out using PBMCs or T cells enriched from blood (not recorded which). This CDR3 is CASSKDRGGYGYTF. The CDR3 DNA sequence: TGTGCCAGTAGTAAAGACAGGGGTGGCTATGGCTACACCTTC. Filled out from reference TRBV19 and TRBJ1-2, the complete variable domain reads DGGITQSPKYLFRKEGQNVTLSCEQNLNHDAMYWYRQDPGQGLRLIYYSQIVNDFQKGDIAEGYSVSREKKESFPLTVTSAQKNPTAFYLCASSKDRGGYGYTFGSGTRLTVV.